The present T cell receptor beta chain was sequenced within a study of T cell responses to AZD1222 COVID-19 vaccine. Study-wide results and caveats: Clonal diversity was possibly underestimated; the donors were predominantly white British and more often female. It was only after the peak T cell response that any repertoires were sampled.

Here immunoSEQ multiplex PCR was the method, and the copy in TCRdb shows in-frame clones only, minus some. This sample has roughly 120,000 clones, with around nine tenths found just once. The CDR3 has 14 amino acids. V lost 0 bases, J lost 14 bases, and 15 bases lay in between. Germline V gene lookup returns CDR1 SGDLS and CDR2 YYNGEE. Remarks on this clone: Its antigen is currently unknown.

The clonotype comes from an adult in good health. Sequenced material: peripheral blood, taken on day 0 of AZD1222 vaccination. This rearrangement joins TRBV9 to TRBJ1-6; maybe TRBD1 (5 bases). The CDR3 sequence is CASSVDQGILTLHF. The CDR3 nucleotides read TGTGCCAGCAGCGTAGATCAGGGAATCCTCACCCTCCACTTT.